The 12 T cell receptor beta chains below were found in one sample sequenced in a study of T cell changes during pregnancy in multiple sclerosis. Generated by immunoSEQ multiplex PCR, the TCRdb table keeps only in-frame clones and is missing some. The sample holds tens of thousands of clones; 89% are singletons and the top ten take roughly 1.2%. This sample comprised CD4+ T cells from peripheral blood mononuclear cells, obtained in the first trimester of pregnancy. Source of these receptors: a female donor with multiple sclerosis, enrolled in a pregnancy study.

This rearrangement joins TRBV18 to TRBJ2-2; no clear D. The V and J ends lost 5 bases and 2 bases respectively, with 3 bases between them. The V gene's germline CDR1 is KGHSH and CDR2 LQKENI. This CDR3 region has 12 residues. The CDR3 spells CASSINTGELFF. In DNA form, the CDR3 reads TGTGCCAGCTCAATAAACACCGGGGAGCTGTTTTTT. The variable domain in full, completed from reference TRBV18 and TRBJ2-2, reads NAGVMQNPRHLVRRRGQEARLRCSPMKGHSHVYWYRQLPEEGLKFMVYLQKENIIDESGMPKERFSAEFPKEGPSILRIQQVVRGDSAAYFCASSINTGELFFGEGSRLTVL.

The chain carries TRBV28 and TRBJ2-7; TRBD2 aligns across 13 bases. Per the germline V gene, CDR1 is MDHEN and CDR2 is SYDVKM. With 2 bases clipped from V and 7 bases from J, the junction kept 11 bases outside the gene matches. The CDR3 is made up of 17 amino acids. CDR3 sequence: CASSLRRLAGGPREQYF. The CDR3 region has the DNA TGTGCCAGCAGTTTACGGAGACTAGCGGGAGGCCCTAGAGAGCAGTACTTC.

The chain combines TRBV6-4 with TRBJ2-5; 9 bases agree with TRBD1. The CDR3 has 15 residues. After removal of 2 bases from V and 5 bases from J, the junction contained 6 bases not matched to a gene. In germline, CDR1 is MRHNA, CDR2 SNTAGT. This CDR3 is CASSDLTGGRETQYF. DNA for the CDR3: TGTGCCAGCAGTGACCTGACAGGGGGTAGGGAGACCCAGTACTTC.

V and J are TRBV7-3 and TRBJ2-1; possibly TRBD1 for D (5 bases). Germline V gene data show CDR1 as SGHTA and CDR2 as FQGTGA. Trimming took off 1 base at V and 3 bases at J, with 13 bases between the two ends. This CDR3 spans 16 amino acids. The CDR3, as DNA: TGTGCCAGCAGCTTAAATTGGGGCAAGAACTACAATGAGCAGTTCTTC. It specifies CASSLNWGKNYNEQFF. The variable domain in full, with the rest retrieved from reference TRBV7-3 and TRBJ2-1, is GAGVSQTPSNKVTEKGKYVELRCDPISGHTALYWYRQSLGQGPEFLIYFQGTGAADDSGLPNDRFFAVRPEGSVSTLKIQRTERGDSAVYLCASSLNWGKNYNEQFFGPGTRLTVL.

The rearrangement joins TRBV25-1 to TRBJ2-5, with D perhaps matching TRBD2 (5 bases). V was cut by 2 bases and J by 2 bases, with 6 bases left in between. Germline V gives CDR1 MGHDK, CDR2 SYGVNS. CDR3 size: 13 residues. CDR3 DNA: TGTGCCAGCAGTGAAACGGGACAAGAGACCCAGTACTTC. Residues: CASSETGQETQYF.

V usage is TRBV5-5 and J usage is TRBJ1-2; 9 bases align to TRBD1. The germline CDR1 and CDR2 sequences are SGHKS and YYEKEE (reference sequence). The length of the CDR3 is 15 residues. Trimming at V came to 3 bases and at J to 7 bases, leaving 10 bases not matched to a gene. Here the CDR3 DNA reads TGTGCCAGCAGCTCCCTTGAACAGGGGGCTGCTGGCTACACCTTC. This sequence encodes CASSSLEQGAAGYTF.

This chain links TRBV5-6 with TRBJ1-1; 8 bases match TRBD1. CDR1 and CDR2 (germline): SGHDT, YYEEEE. The J segment lost 5 bases and the V segment lost 0 bases, leaving 6 bases of the junction unmatched. The CDR3 totals 15 residues. This CDR3 is CASSLVGQGETEAFF. CDR3 DNA: TGTGCCAGCAGCTTGGTTGGACAGGGCGAGACTGAAGCTTTCTTT.

The chain combines TRBV19 with TRBJ2-7; weak D call: TRBD2 (6 bases). This CDR3 has 13 amino acids. Germline assignment: CDR1 LNHDA and CDR2 SQIVND (reference sequence). Trimming left V 3 bases short and J 3 bases short, with 9 bases between. CDR3 DNA sequence: TGTGCCAGTAGTATTCAAGCGGGCTACGAGCAGTACTTC. As protein: CASSIQAGYEQYF.

The chain combines TRBV29-1 with TRBJ2-5; 8 nucleotides agree with TRBD1. CDR3 length equals 13 residues. Germline V gene sequence: CDR1 SQVTM, CDR2 ANQGSEA. The junction had 2 bases not matched to a gene; V was cut back by 1 base and J by 4 bases. The DNA for the CDR3 is TGCAGCGTTGAAGGGACAGGGCCAGAGACCCAGTACTTC. Its protein is CSVEGTGPETQYF.

The rearrangement links TRBV2 to TRBJ2-7, with D perhaps TRBD1 (5 bases). The germline V gene has CDR1 SNHLY and CDR2 FYNNEI. This CDR3 is built from 16 residues. V was shortened by 1 base and J by 3 bases, with 16 bases between the two germline ends. CDR3 region: CASSEGTQEIYYEQYF. CDR3 bases: TGTGCCAGCAGTGAAGGGACACAGGAAATATACTACGAGCAGTACTTC.

This rearrangement joins TRBV5-1 to TRBJ2-7; possibly TRBD2 for D (6 bases). The length of the CDR3 is 18 residues. V dropped 0 bases and J dropped 4 bases, with 23 bases sitting between them. The germline V gene encodes CDR1 SGHRS and CDR2 YFSETQ. For the CDR3, the DNA is TGCGCCAGCAGCTTGGCCGTGGGGCGAACGGGAGTATGGTACGAGCAGTACTTC. This gives the protein CASSLAVGRTGVWYEQYF.

This chain links TRBV6-1 with TRBJ2-1; 8 bases line up with TRBD1. The CDR3 spans 14 residues. CDR1 and CDR2 from the germline V gene are MNHNS and SASEGT. The junction had 3 bases not matched to a gene; V was cut back by 4 bases and J by 4 bases. The CDR3 nucleotides read TGTGCCAGCAGTGCCGGGACAGGTTACAATGAGCAGTTCTTC. Its translation: CASSAGTGYNEQFF.